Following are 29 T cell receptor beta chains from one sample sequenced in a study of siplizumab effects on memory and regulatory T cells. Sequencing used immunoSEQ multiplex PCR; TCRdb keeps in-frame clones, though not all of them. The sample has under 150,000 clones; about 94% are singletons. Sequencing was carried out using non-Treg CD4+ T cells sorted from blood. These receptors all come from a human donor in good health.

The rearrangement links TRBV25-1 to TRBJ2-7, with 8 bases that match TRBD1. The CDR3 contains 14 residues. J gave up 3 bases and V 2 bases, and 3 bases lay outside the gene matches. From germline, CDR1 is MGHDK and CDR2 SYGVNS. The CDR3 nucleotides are TGTGCCAGCAGTGAAGCGGGACAGGTCTACGAGCAGTACTTC. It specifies CASSEAGQVYEQYF.

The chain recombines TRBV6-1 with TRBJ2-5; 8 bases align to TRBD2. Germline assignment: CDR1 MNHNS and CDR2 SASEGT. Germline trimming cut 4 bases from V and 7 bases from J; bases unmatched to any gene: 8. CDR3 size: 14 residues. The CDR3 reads CASSVKTSEGTQYF. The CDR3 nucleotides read TGTGCCAGCAGTGTAAAGACTAGCGAAGGGACCCAGTACTTC.

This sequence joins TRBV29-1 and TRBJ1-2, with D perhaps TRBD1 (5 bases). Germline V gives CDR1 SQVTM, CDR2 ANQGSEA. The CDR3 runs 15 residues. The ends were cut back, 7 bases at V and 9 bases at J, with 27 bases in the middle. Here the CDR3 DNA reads TGCAGCGACCGGGGTCGGGACGGCTGGTCATGGAGCTACACCTTC. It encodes CSDRGRDGWSWSYTF.

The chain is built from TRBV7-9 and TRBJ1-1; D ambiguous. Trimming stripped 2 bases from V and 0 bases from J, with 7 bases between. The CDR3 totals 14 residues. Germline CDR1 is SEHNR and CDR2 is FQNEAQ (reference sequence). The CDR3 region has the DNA TGTGCCAGCAGCTTAACAGAACTGAACACTGAAGCTTTCTTT. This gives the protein CASSLTELNTEAFF.

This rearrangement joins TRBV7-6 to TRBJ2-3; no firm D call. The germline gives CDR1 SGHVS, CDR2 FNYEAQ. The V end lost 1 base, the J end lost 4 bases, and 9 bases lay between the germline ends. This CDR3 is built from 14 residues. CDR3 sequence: CASSLGASSDTQYF. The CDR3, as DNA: TGTGCCAGCAGCTTAGGGGCCAGCTCAGATACGCAGTATTTT.

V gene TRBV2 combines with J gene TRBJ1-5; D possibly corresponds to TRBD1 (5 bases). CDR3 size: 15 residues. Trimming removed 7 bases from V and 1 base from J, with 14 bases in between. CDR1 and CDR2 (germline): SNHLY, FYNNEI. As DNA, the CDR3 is TGTGCCAGCAAAAGGGCAGGGAGGAGCAATCAGCCCCAGCATTTT. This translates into CASKRAGRSNQPQHF.

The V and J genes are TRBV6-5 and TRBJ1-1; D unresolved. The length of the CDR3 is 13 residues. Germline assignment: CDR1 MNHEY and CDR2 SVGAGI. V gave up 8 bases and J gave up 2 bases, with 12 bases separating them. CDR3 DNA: TGTGCCAGCCTCGCGCTAGGAAACACTGAAGCTTTCTTT. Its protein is CASLALGNTEAFF.

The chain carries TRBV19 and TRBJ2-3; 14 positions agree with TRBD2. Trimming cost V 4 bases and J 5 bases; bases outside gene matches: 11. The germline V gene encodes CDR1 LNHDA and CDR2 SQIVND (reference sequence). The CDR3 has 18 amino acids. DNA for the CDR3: TGTGCCAGTAGTACAAGTGATCGGGGACTAGCGGGAGAAGATACGCAGTATTTT. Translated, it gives CASSTSDRGLAGEDTQYF.

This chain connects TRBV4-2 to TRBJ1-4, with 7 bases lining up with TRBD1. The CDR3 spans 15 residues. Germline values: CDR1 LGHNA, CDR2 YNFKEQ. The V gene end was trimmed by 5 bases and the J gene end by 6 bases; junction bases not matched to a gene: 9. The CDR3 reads CASSERQGIHEKLFF. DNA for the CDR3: TGTGCCAGCAGCGAGCGACAGGGAATACATGAAAAACTGTTTTTT.

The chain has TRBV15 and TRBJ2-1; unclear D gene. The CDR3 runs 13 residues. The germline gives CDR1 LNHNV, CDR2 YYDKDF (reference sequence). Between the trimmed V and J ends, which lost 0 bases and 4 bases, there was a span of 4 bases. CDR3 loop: CATSRDVYNEQFF. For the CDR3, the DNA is TGTGCCACCAGCAGAGATGTATACAATGAGCAGTTCTTC.

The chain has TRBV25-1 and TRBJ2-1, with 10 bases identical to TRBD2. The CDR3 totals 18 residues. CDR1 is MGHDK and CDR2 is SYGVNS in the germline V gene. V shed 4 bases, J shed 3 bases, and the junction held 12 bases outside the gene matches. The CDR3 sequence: CASSAASGSSPIYNEQFF. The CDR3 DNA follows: TGTGCCAGCAGTGCGGCTAGCGGGAGTTCCCCTATCTACAATGAGCAGTTCTTC.

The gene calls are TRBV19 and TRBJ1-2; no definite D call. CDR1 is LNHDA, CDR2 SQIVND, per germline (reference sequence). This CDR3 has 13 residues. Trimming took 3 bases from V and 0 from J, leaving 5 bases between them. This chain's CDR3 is CASSIKPNYGYTF. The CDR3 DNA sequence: TGTGCCAGTAGTATTAAACCTAACTATGGCTACACCTTC.

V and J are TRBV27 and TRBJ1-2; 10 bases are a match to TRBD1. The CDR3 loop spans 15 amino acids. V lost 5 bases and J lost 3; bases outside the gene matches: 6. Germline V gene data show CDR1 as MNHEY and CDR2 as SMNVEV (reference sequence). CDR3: CASSPGQGRDYGYTF. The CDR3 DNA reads TGTGCCAGCAGTCCGGGACAGGGGCGAGACTATGGCTACACCTTC.

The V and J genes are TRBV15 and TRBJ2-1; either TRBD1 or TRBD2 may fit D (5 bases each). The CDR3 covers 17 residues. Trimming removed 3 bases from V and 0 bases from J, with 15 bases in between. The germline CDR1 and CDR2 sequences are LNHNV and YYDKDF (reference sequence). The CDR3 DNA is TGTGCCACCAGCAGGGGCCCGGGGCCCGGCTCCTACAATGAGCAGTTCTTC. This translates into CATSRGPGPGSYNEQFF.

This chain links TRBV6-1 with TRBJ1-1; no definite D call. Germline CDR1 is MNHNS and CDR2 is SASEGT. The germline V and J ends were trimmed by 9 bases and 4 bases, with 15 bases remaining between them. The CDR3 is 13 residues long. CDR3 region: CASISLRGTEAFF. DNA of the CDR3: TGTGCCAGTATCTCCTTGCGTGGCACTGAAGCTTTCTTT.

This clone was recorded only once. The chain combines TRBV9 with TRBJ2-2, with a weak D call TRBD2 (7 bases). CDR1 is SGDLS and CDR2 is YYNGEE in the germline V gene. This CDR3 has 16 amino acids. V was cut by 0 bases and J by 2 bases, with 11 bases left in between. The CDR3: CASSVVAGANTGELFF. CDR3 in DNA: TGTGCCAGCAGCGTAGTGGCGGGGGCTAACACCGGGGAGCTGTTTTTT.

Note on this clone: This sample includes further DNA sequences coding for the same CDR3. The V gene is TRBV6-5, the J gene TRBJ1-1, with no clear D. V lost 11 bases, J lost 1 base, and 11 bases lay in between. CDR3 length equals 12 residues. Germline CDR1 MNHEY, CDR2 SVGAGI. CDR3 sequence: CASSYRNTEAFF. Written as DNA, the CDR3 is TGTGCCTCCAGTTACAGGAACACTGAAGCTTTCTTT.

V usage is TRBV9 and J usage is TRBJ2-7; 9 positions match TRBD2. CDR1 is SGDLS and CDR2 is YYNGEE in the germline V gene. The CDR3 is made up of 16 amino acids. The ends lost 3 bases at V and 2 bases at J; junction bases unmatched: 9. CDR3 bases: TGTGCCAGCAGCGGAGGGGCTAGCGGGGTAACCTACGAGCAGTACTTC. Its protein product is CASSGGASGVTYEQYF.

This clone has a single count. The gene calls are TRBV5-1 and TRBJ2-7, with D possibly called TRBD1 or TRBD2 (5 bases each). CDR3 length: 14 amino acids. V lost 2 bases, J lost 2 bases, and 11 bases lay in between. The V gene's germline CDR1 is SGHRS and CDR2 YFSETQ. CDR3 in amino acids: CASSLVGTAYEQYF. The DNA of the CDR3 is TGCGCCAGCAGCTTAGTCGGGACGGCCTACGAGCAGTACTTC.

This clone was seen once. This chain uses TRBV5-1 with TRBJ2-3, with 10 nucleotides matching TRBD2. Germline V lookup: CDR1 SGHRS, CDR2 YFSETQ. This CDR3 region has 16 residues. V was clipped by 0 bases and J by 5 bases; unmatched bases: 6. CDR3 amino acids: CASSLASSGGRDTQYF. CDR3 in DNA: TGCGCCAGCAGCTTGGCCTCTAGCGGGGGTAGAGATACGCAGTATTTT. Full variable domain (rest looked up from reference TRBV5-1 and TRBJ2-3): KAGVTQTPRYLIKTRGQQVTLSCSPISGHRSVSWYQQTPGQGLQFLFEYFSETQRNKGNFPGRFSGRQFSNSRSEMNVSTLELGDSALYLCASSLASSGGRDTQYFGPGTRLTVL.

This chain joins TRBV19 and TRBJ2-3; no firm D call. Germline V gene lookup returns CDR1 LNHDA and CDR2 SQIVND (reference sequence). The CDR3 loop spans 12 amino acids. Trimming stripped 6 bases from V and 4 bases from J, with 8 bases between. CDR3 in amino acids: CASSPQSDTQYF. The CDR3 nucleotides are TGTGCCAGTAGCCCCCAATCAGATACGCAGTATTTT.

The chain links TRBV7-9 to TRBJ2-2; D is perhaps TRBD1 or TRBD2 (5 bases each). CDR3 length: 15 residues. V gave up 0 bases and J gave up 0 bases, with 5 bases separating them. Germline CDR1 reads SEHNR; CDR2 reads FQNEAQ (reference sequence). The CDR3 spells CASSLAGPNTGELFF. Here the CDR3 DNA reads TGTGCCAGCAGCTTAGCGGGACCGAACACCGGGGAGCTGTTTTTT.

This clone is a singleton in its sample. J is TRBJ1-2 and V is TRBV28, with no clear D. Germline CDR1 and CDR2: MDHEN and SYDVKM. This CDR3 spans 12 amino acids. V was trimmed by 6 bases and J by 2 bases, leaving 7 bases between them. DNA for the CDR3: TGTGCCAGCAGCAGAGTAAACTATGGCTACACCTTC. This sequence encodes CASSRVNYGYTF.

The CDR3 sequence is CASGAGTQMYNEQFF. The CDR3 nucleotides are TGTGCTAGTGGAGCCGGGACACAAATGTACAATGAGCAGTTCTTC. This rearrangement joins TRBV12-5 to TRBJ2-1, with D tentatively TRBD1 (6 bases). V was shortened by 6 bases and J by 4 bases, with 16 bases between the two germline ends. The germline gives CDR1 LGHNT, CDR2 FRNRAP. The CDR3 runs 15 residues.

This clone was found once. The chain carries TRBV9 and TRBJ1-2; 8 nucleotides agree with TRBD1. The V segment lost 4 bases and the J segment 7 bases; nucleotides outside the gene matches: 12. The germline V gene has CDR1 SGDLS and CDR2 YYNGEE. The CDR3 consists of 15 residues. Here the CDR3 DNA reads TGTGCCAGCAGCCCCGAACCGACAGGGGTGGGTGGCTACACCTTC. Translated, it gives CASSPEPTGVGGYTF.

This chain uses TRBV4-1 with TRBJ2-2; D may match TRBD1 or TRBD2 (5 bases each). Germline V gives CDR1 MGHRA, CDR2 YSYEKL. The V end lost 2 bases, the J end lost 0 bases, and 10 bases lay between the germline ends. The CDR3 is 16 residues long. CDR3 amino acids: CASSQQGPPNTGELFF. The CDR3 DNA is TGCGCCAGCAGCCAACAGGGACCTCCGAACACCGGGGAGCTGTTTTTT.

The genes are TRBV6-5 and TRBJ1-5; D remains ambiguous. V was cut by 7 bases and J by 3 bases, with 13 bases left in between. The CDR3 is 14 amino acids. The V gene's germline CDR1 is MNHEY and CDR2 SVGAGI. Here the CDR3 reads CASKAGPLNQPQHF. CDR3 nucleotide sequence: TGTGCCAGCAAAGCCGGGCCCCTCAATCAGCCCCAGCATTTT.

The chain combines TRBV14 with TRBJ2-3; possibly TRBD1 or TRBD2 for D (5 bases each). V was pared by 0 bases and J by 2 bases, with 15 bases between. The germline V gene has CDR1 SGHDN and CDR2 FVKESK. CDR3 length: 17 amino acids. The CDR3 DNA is TGTGCCAGCAGCCAAGATGTGAGGGGATCAATCACAGATACGCAGTATTTT. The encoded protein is CASSQDVRGSITDTQYF.

This chain's CDR3 is CASSEVETQYF. The DNA of the CDR3 is TGTGCCAGCAGTGAAGTAGAGACCCAGTACTTC. The chain has TRBV6-1 and TRBJ2-5; no definite D call. Germline CDR1 MNHNS, CDR2 SASEGT. The CDR3 extends over 11 amino acids. V was cut by 1 base and J by 4 bases, with 1 base left in between.